Sequencing of this TCR beta chain was carried out in a study of blood T cell repertoires in COVID-19. Libraries were prepared by immunoSEQ multiplex PCR; TCRdb keeps only in-frame clonotypes and omits some of them. The sample lists about 320,000 clones, approximately 90% occurring once. The CDR3 extends over 14 amino acids. Trimming removed 5 bases from V and 3 bases from J, with 8 bases in between. In germline, CDR1 is LNHDA, CDR2 SQIVND (reference sequence). The sample consisted of PBMCs or T cells enriched from blood (not recorded which). V usage is TRBV19 and J usage is TRBJ1-6; the D is unclear. The receptor's source is a woman aged 25 to 45 who had recovered from COVID-19. The CDR3 reads CASSSVNYNSPLHF. In DNA form, the CDR3 reads TGTGCCAGTAGTTCAGTGAACTATAATTCACCCCTCCACTTT.